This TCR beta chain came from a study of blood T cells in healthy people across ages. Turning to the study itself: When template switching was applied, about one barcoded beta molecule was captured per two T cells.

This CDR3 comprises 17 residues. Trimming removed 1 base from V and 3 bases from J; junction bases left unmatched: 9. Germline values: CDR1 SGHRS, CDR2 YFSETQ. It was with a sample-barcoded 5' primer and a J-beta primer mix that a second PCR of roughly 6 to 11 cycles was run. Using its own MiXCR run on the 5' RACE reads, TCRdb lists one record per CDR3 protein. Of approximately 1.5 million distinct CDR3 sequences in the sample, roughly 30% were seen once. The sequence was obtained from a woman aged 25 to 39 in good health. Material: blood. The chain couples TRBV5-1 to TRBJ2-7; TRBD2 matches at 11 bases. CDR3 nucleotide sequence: TGCGCCAGCAGCTTGCTAACTAGCGGGAGCCACCTCTACGAGCAGTACTTC. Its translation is CASSLLTSGSHLYEQYF.